The 9 T cell receptor beta chains in this list originate from one sample, sequenced in a study of T-cell reconstitution after alpha-beta-depleted transplantation in children. TCRbeta library construction was performed incorporating unique molecular identifiers. MiXCR, run by TCRdb on the PCR reads, gives a single entry per CDR3 protein. The top ten clones hold 2.6% of a sample with 200,000 to 300,000 distinct CDR3 sequences, about 25% of them seen once. The starting material was PBMCs, obtained before TCRalphabeta/CD19-depleted stem cell transplant. The receptors stem from a girl aged 2 to 9 with Fanconi anemia, due to receive a stem cell transplant.

There are many counts of this clonotype. V and J are TRBV27 and TRBJ1-2; D gene uncertain. The germline V gene encodes CDR1 MNHEY and CDR2 SMNVEV (reference sequence). V was clipped by 6 bases and J by 3 bases, with 17 bases between them. CDR3 length: 15 residues. In nucleotides, the CDR3 is TGTGCCAGCAGACCATTCCCGGGAGCTTACTATGGCTACACCTTC. Translated: CASRPFPGAYYGYTF.

This chain links TRBV4-2 with TRBJ2-5; D is perhaps TRBD1 (6 bases). The V end was cut by 0 bases, the J end by 2 bases, with 10 bases between. Germline loops: CDR1 LGHNA, CDR2 YNFKEQ. The CDR3 length is 15 residues. CDR3 loop: CASSQDRDTQETQYF. CDR3 sequence (DNA): TGTGCCAGCAGCCAAGATAGGGACACGCAAGAGACCCAGTACTTC.

This clonotype was counted between two and nine times. The J gene is TRBJ1-1, the V gene TRBV27; TRBD1 is a possible D gene (5 bases). Deletions cut 2 bases from V and 4 bases from J, with 11 bases between. In germline, CDR1 is MNHEY, CDR2 SMNVEV (reference sequence). CDR3 length: 14 residues. This CDR3 is CASSLITGSTEAFF. CDR3 nucleotides: TGTGCCAGCAGTTTAATCACAGGTTCCACTGAAGCTTTCTTT.

This clonotype was detected many times. V is TRBV12-3 or TRBV12-4 and J is TRBJ1-2; D may be TRBD1 (6 bases). V lost 4 bases and J 4 bases, leaving 13 bases between the germline ends. The CDR3 extends over 14 amino acids. CDR3 loop: CASSYVGTIYGYTF. For the CDR3, the DNA is TGTGCCAGCAGTTACGTCGGGACAATCTATGGCTACACCTTC.

This clonotype appeared many times. The chain uses TRBV12-3 or TRBV12-4 and TRBJ2-2; D not certain. The CDR3 has 17 amino acids. With 2 bases removed from V and 0 bases from J, the gap between germline ends came to 13 bases. The CDR3 DNA reads as TGTGCCAGCAGTTTATTAGCAGTAGTTCCGAACACCGGGGAGCTGTTTTTT. Translating gives CASSLLAVVPNTGELFF.

This clonotype was seen ten or more times. This chain joins TRBV4-2 and TRBJ2-7; 10 bases line up with TRBD2. Germline CDR1 LGHNA, CDR2 YNFKEQ. The CDR3 covers 18 residues. V gave up 0 bases and J gave up 6 bases; unmatched junction bases: 14. The CDR3 is CASSQDGRWASGSPEQYF. In DNA form, the CDR3 reads TGTGCCAGCAGCCAAGATGGTCGGTGGGCTAGCGGGAGTCCCGAGCAGTACTTC.

This clonotype appeared many times. The chain is built from TRBV15 and TRBJ2-1; D remains ambiguous. V was shortened by 0 bases and J by 5 bases, with 5 bases between the two germline ends. The CDR3 has 13 amino acids. Germline CDR1 and CDR2: LNHNV and YYDKDF (reference sequence). CDR3 protein: CATSRDSHNEQFF. Written as DNA, the CDR3 is TGTGCCACCAGCAGAGATTCCCACAATGAGCAGTTCTTC.

The V and J genes are TRBV10-1 and TRBJ2-5; 9 bases line up with TRBD1. The V and J ends lost 3 bases and 2 bases, in that order; junction bases with no gene match: 7. This CDR3 region has 16 residues. CDR1 WNHNN and CDR2 SYGVQD come from the germline V gene (reference sequence). The CDR3: CASSESGTGHQETQYF. CDR3 DNA sequence: TGCGCCAGCAGTGAAAGCGGGACAGGGCATCAAGAGACCCAGTACTTC.

This chain joins TRBV20-1 and TRBJ2-1; TRBD2 might be the D (7 bases). CDR1 and CDR2 from the germline V gene are DFQATT and SNEGSKA (reference sequence). V was pared by 3 bases and J by 3 bases, with 15 bases between. This CDR3 is built from 15 residues. CDR3 loop: CSASPPGGFYNEQFF. The CDR3 nucleotides are TGCAGTGCTAGTCCCCCGGGGGGCTTCTACAATGAGCAGTTCTTC.